The clone carrying this TCR beta chain was counted many times. Antigen specificity is unknown. The record originates from a study of Graves' ophthalmopathy and Graves' hyperthyroidism. Study-wide results and limits: Among expanded thyroid clonotypes above 0.001 frequency, most also occurred in blood.

The study enrolled ophthalmopathy donors with moderate-to-severe activity, CAS ≥3, NOSPECS ≥4 and duration under 3 months. Germline V lookup: CDR1 SGHVS, CDR2 FNYEAQ. This CDR3 region has 12 residues. Deletions cut 5 bases from V and 4 bases from J, with 8 bases between. Amplifying from RNA transcripts, the study obtained TCR beta CDR3 regions. RT-PCR with HTBI primers came first, then second-round multiplex PCR. One entry per CDR3 protein, called by TCRdb with MiXCR from the multiplex PCR reads. The table has under 350,000 distinct CDR3 sequences, about a sixth seen once. The chain uses TRBV7-6 and TRBJ2-5; D is unclear. Specimen: peripheral blood. This TCR was sampled from an adult man with Graves' ophthalmopathy. CDR3 nucleotides: TGTGCCAGCAGCCCAGATGGAGAGACCCAGTACTTC. It translates to CASSPDGETQYF.